Presented here are 2 T cell receptor beta chains from one specimen sequenced in a study of blood T cell repertoires in COVID-19. Here immunoSEQ multiplex PCR was the method, and the copy in TCRdb shows in-frame clones only, minus some. Among about 280,000 clones, approximately 83% were seen once, and the ten largest hold around 2.1%. The sequenced material came from peripheral blood. These receptors were taken from a young woman who had recovered from COVID-19.

V is TRBV24-1 and J is TRBJ2-3, with 8 positions matching TRBD1. Germline trimming cut 3 bases from V and 6 bases from J; bases unmatched to any gene: 7. The germline CDR1 and CDR2 sequences are KGHDR and SFDVKD. The CDR3 is 15 amino acids. The CDR3 sequence: CATSDAETGADTQYF. In DNA, the CDR3 is TGTGCCACCAGTGATGCCGAGACAGGGGCCGATACGCAGTATTTT.

The V gene is TRBV19, the J gene TRBJ2-7; D is undetermined. The V end lost 3 bases, the J end lost 0 bases, and 9 bases lay between the germline ends. The CDR3 loop spans 14 amino acids. In germline, CDR1 is LNHDA, CDR2 SQIVND (reference sequence). The CDR3 region has the DNA TGTGCCAGTAGTATGCTCGGTAGCTCCTACGAGCAGTACTTC. Encoded protein: CASSMLGSSYEQYF.